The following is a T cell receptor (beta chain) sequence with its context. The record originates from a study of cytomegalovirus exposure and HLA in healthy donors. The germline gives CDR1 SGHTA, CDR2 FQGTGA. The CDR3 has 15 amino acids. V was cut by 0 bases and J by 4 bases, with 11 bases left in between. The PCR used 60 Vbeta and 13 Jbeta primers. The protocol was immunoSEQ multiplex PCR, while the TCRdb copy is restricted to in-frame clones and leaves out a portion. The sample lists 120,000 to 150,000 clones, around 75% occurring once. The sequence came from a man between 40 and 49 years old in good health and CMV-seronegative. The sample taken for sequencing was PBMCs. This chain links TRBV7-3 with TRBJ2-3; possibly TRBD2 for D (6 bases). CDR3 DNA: TGTGCCAGCAGCTTAACCGGGGGTTCCGCAGATACGCAGTATTTT. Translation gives CASSLTGGSADTQYF.